The rows below give T cell receptor beta chains drawn from one sample of a study of blood T cell repertoires in COVID-19. Measured with immunoSEQ multiplex PCR; TCRdb has only the in-frame clones, and not every one. The sample yields 240,000 or so clones, around 80% seen once. Source material: peripheral blood. The receptors here all came from a woman younger than 35 with acute or convalescent COVID-19. Each CDR3 is given with its conserved first and last residue. The D gene is left open where the match is weak. Size is omitted from some rows. Given values are once, few, many or a class for expanded clones.

size,J,D,V,CDR3,DNA
NA,TRBJ2-7,TRBD2,TRBV5-5,CASSFTAGGLWSEQYF,TGTGCCAGCAGCTTTACGGCGGGAGGGCTTTGGAGCGAGCAGTACTTC
NA,TRBJ2-1,NA,TRBV2,CASSENSPHYNEQFF,TGTGCCAGCAGTGAAAACTCCCCTCATTACAATGAGCAGTTCTTC
NA,TRBJ1-3,TRBD1,TRBV5-6,CASSLSGQGFSGNTIYF,TGTGCCAGCAGCTTGTCGGGACAGGGGTTTTCTGGAAACACCATATATTTT
many,TRBJ2-2,NA,TRBV10-1,CASSDRGWEGAANTGELFF,TGCGCCAGCAGTGACCGAGGCTGGGAAGGGGCTGCGAACACCGGGGAGCTGTTTTTT
NA,TRBJ2-1,NA,TRBV7-9,CASSLATFTTYNEQFF,TGTGCCAGCAGCTTAGCGACTTTTACCACCTACAATGAGCAGTTCTTC
NA,TRBJ2-5,TRBD2,TRBV3-1/TRBV3-2,CASSQEGGGGRETQYF,TGTGCCAGCAGCCAAGAAGGCGGGGGTGGTCGTGAGACCCAGTACTTC
NA,TRBJ2-1,TRBD2,TRBV3-1/TRBV3-2,CASSQVVIGASGIDNEQFF,TGTGCCAGCAGCCAAGTAGTAATCGGGGCTAGCGGGATTGACAATGAGCAGTTCTTC
NA,TRBJ2-7,TRBD1,TRBV2,CASRSTGWSYEQYF,TGTGCCAGCAGGTCGACAGGGTGGTCCTACGAGCAGTACTTC
NA,TRBJ2-1,NA,TRBV4-3,CASSRISGSYNEQFF,TGCGCCAGCAGCCGCATTAGCGGATCCTACAATGAGCAGTTCTTC
once,TRBJ2-1,TRBD2,TRBV5-6,CASSLETSGRGNEQFF,TGTGCCAGCAGCTTGGAGACTAGCGGGAGGGGGAATGAGCAGTTCTTC